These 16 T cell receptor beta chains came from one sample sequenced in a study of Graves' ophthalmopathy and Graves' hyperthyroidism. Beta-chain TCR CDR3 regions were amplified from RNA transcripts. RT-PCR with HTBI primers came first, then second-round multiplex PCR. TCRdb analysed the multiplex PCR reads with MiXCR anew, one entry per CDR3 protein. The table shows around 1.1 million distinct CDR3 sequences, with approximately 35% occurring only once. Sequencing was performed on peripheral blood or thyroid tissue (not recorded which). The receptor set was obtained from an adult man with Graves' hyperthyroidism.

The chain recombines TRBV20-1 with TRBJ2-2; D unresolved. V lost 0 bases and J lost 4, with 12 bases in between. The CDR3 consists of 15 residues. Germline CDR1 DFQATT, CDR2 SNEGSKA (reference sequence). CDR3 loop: CSARDYQKSTGELFF. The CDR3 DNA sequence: TGCAGTGCTAGAGATTATCAGAAGAGCACCGGGGAGCTGTTTTTT.

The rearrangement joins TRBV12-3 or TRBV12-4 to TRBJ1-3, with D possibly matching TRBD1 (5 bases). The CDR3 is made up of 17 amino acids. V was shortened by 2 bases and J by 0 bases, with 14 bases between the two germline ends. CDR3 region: CASSLRRDSYSGNTIYF. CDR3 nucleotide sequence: TGTGCCAGCAGTTTACGTAGGGACTCATACTCTGGAAACACCATATATTTT.

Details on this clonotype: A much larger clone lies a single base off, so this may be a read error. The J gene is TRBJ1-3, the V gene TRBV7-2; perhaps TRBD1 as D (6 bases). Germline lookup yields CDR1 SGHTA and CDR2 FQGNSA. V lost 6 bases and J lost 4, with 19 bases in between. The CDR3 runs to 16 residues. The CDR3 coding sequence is TGTGCCAGCAGGTCGACCGGGACACCATTCGGAAACACCATATATTTT. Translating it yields CASRSTGTPFGNTIYF.

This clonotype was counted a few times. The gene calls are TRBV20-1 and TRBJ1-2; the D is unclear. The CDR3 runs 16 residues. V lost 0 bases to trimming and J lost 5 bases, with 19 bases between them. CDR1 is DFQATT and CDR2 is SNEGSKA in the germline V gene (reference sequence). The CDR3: CSARETLLGRPYGYTF. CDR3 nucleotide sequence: TGCAGTGCTAGAGAGACTCTACTTGGGAGGCCTTATGGCTACACCTTC.

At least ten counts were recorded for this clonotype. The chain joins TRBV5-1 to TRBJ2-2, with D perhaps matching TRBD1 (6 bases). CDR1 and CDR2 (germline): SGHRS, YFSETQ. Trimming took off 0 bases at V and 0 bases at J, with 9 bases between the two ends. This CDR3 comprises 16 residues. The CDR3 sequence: CASSLVPGANTGELFF. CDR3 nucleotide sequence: TGCGCCAGCAGCTTGGTTCCAGGGGCGAACACCGGGGAGCTGTTTTTT.

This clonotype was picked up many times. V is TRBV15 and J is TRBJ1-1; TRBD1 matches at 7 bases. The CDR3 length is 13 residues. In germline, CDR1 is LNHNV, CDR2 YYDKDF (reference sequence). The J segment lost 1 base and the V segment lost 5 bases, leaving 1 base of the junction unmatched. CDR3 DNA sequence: TGTGCCACCAGCGACAGGGCGAACACTGAAGCTTTCTTT. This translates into CATSDRANTEAFF.

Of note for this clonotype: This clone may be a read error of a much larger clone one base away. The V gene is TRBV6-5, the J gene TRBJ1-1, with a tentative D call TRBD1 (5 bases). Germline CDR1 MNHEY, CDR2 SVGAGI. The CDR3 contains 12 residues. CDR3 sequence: CAISPGSNEAFF. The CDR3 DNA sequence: TGTGCCATCAGTCCAGGGAGTAATGAAGCTTTCTTT.

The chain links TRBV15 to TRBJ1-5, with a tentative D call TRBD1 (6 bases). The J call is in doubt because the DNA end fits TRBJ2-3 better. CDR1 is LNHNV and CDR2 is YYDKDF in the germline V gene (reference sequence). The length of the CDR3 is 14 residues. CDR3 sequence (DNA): TGTGCCACCAGCAGAGAAGGGGGAGCTGCTACGCAGTATTTT. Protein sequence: CATSREGGAATQYF.

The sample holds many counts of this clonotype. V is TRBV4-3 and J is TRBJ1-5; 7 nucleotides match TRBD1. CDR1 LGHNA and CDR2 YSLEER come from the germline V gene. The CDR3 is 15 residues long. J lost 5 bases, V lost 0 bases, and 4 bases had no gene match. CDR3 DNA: TGCGCCAGCAGCCAAGATTGGGACAGCTATCAGCCCCAGCATTTT. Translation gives CASSQDWDSYQPQHF.

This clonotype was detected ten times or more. This CDR3 reads CASSYARANSPLHF. CDR3 nucleotides: TGTGCCAGCAGTTACGCCAGGGCAAATTCACCCCTCCACTTT. V gene TRBV6-5 combines with J gene TRBJ1-6, with D possibly TRBD1 on 5 matching bases. Germline values: CDR1 MNHEY, CDR2 SVGAGI. The CDR3 consists of 14 residues. The V gene lost 2 bases and the J gene lost 7 bases, with 9 bases spanning the gap.

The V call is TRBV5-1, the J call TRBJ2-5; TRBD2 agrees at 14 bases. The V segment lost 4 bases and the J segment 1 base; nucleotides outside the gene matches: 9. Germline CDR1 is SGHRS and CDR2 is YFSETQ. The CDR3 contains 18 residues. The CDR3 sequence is CASSRFAGLAGGQETQYF. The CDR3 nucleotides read TGCGCCAGCAGCCGATTCGCCGGACTAGCGGGAGGCCAAGAGACCCAGTACTTC. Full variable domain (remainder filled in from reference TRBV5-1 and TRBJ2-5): KAGVTQTPRYLIKTRGQQVTLSCSPISGHRSVSWYQQTPGQGLQFLFEYFSETQRNKGNFPGRFSGRQFSNSRSEMNVSTLELGDSALYLCASSRFAGLAGGQETQYFGPGTRLLVL.

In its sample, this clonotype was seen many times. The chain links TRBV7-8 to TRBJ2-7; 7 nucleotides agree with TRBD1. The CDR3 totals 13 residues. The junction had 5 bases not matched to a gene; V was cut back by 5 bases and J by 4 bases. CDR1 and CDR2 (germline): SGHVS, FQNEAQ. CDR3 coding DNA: TGTGCCAGCAGCCCGACAGGGCGGTACGAGCAGTACTTC. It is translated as CASSPTGRYEQYF.

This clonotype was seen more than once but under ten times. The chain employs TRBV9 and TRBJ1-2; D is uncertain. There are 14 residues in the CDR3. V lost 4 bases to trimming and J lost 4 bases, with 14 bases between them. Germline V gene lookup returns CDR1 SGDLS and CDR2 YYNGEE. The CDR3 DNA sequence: TGTGCCAGCAGCCACCTGGGAGGTACCTATGGCTACACCTTC. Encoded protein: CASSHLGGTYGYTF.

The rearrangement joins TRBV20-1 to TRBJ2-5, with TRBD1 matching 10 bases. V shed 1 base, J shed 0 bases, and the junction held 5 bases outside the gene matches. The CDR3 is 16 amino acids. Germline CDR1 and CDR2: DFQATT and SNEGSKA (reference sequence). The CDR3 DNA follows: TGCAGTGCTAGAGTTTCGGGACAGGGGTACCAAGAGACCCAGTACTTC. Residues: CSARVSGQGYQETQYF.

The CDR3 DNA follows: TGCAGCGTTGCTGGGGGGGCCAGCAGACCCCAGACAGGGGGTAAGAACGAGCAGTACTTC. It codes for CSVAGGASRPQTGGKNEQYF. The chain carries TRBV29-1 and TRBJ2-7; 9 nucleotides align to TRBD1. With V trimmed by 4 bases and J by 5 bases, 27 bases remained unmatched. The CDR3 contains 20 residues. Germline-derived CDR1 and CDR2 are SQVTM and ANQGSEA.

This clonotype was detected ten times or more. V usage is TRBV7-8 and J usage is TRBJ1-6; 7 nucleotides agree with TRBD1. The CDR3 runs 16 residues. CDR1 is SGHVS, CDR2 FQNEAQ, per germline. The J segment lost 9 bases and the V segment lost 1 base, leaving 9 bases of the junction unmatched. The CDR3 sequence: CASSLGRQGRASPLHF. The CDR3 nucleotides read TGTGCCAGCAGCTTAGGGAGACAGGGCCGTGCTTCACCCCTCCACTTT.